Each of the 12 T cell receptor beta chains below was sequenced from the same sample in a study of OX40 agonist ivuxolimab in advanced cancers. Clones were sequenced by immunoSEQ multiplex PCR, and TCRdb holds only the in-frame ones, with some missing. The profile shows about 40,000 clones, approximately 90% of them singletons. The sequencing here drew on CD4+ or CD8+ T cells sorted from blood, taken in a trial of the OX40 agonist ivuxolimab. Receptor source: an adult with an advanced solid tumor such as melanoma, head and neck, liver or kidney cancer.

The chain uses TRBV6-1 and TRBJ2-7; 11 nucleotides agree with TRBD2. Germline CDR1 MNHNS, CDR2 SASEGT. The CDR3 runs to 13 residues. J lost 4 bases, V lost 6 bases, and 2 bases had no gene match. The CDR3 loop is CASRTSGAYEQYF. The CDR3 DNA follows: TGTGCCAGCAGGACTAGCGGGGCTTACGAGCAGTACTTC.

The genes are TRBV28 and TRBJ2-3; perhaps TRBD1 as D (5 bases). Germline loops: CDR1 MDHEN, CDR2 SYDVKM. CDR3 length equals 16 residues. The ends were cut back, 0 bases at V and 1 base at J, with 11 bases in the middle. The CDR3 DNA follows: TGTGCCAGCAGTTTATGGGCGGAAGGGGGCACAGATACGCAGTATTTT. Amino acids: CASSLWAEGGTDTQYF.

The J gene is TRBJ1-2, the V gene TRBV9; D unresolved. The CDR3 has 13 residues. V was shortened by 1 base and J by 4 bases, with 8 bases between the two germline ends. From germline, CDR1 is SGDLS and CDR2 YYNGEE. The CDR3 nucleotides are TGTGCCAGCAGCGTAAGCGGTCTCTATGGCTACACCTTC. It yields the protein CASSVSGLYGYTF.

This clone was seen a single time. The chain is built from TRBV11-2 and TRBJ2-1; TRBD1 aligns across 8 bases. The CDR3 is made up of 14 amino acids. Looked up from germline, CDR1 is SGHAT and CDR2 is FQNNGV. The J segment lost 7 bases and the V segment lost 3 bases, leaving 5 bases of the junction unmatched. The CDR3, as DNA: TGTGCCAGCAGCTTCGGGACAGGTAGGAATGAGCAGTTCTTC. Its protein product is CASSFGTGRNEQFF.

CDR3 protein: CASSEGTSGSSEQYF. The CDR3, as DNA: TGTGCCAGCAGTGAAGGGACTAGCGGGAGCTCCGAGCAGTACTTC. The chain uses TRBV6-1 and TRBJ2-7, with TRBD2 matching 13 bases. This CDR3 comprises 15 residues. Looked up from germline, CDR1 is MNHNS and CDR2 is SASEGT. The ends lost 1 base at V and 6 bases at J; junction bases unmatched: 3.

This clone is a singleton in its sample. The CDR3, as DNA: TGTGCCAGCAGCCTTCGGGGACCCCACGAGCAGTACTTC. This gives the protein CASSLRGPHEQYF. The V and J genes are TRBV28 and TRBJ2-7; D may correspond to TRBD1 or TRBD2 (5 bases each). V was clipped by 6 bases and J by 5 bases, with 14 bases between them. From germline, CDR1 is MDHEN and CDR2 SYDVKM. The CDR3 sequence is 13 residues long.

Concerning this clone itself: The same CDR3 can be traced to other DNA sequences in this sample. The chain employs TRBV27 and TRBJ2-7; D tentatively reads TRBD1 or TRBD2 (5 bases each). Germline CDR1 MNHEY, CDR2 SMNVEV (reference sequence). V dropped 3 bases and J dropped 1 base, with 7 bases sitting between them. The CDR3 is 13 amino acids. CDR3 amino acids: CASSFWGSYEQYF. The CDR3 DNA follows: TGTGCCAGCAGTTTTTGGGGGTCCTACGAGCAGTACTTC.

The CDR3 loop is CASSLQGVGNQPQHF. In nucleotides, the CDR3 is TGTGCCAGCAGTTTACAAGGGGTAGGCAATCAGCCCCAGCATTTT. The chain combines TRBV28 with TRBJ1-5; D possibly corresponds to TRBD1 (5 bases). CDR1 is MDHEN and CDR2 is SYDVKM in the germline V gene. The V end lost 2 bases, the J end lost 2 bases, and 10 bases lay between the germline ends. This CDR3 has 15 residues.

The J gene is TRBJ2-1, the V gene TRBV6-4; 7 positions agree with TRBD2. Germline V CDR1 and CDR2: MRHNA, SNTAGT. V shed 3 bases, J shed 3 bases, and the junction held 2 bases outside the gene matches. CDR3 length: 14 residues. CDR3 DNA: TGTGCCAGCAGTGAGGCTAGCGGCTACAATGAGCAGTTCTTC. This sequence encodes CASSEASGYNEQFF.

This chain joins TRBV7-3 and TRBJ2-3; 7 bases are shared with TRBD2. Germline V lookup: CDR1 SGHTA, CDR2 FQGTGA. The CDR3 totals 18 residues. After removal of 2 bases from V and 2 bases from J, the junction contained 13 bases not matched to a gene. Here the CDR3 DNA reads TGTGCCAGCAGCTTAGATATCGGCCTAGCGGAGACCACAGATACGCAGTATTTT. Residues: CASSLDIGLAETTDTQYF.

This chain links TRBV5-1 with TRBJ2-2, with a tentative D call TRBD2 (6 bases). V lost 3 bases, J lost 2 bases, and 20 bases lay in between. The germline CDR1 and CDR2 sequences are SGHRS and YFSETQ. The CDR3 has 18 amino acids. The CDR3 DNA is TGCGCCAGCAGCTCAGAACCTAGTAGCGGTAGAAACACCGGGGAGCTGTTTTTT. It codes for CASSSEPSSGRNTGELFF.

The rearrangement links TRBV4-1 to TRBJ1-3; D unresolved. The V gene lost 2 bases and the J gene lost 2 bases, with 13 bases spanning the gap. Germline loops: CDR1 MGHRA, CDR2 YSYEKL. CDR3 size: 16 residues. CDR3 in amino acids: CASSQSSGRPGNTIYF. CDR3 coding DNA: TGCGCCAGCAGCCAATCTTCTGGGAGGCCTGGAAACACCATATATTTT.